This T cell receptor beta chain comes out of a study of cytomegalovirus exposure and HLA in healthy donors. Study-wide background: The 120 or so validation repertoires were reported in a later analysis to have been generated on the same platform as the roughly 700 first-cohort repertoires.

The repertoire was sequenced with immunoSEQ multiplex PCR; TCRdb's copy has only in-frame clones and lacks some. Seen here are roughly 150,000 clones, 70% to 90% observed once, and the top ten hold 4.5% to 7%. Among the roughly 120 subjects of the validation cohort, separate from the 666-subject first cohort, were the donors. This TCR derives from a woman in her twenties or thirties in good health and CMV-seronegative. The source material was PBMCs.

The CDR3 sequence is CASSDTPDRGAFF. The CDR3 nucleotides are TGTGCCAGCAGTGACACCCCGGACAGGGGAGCTTTCTTT. The chain is built from TRBV6-4 and TRBJ1-1; the match to TRBD1 covers 9 bases. The CDR3 has 13 residues. The V gene end was trimmed by 2 bases and the J gene end by 10 bases; junction bases not matched to a gene: 5. The germline gives CDR1 MRHNA, CDR2 SNTAGT.